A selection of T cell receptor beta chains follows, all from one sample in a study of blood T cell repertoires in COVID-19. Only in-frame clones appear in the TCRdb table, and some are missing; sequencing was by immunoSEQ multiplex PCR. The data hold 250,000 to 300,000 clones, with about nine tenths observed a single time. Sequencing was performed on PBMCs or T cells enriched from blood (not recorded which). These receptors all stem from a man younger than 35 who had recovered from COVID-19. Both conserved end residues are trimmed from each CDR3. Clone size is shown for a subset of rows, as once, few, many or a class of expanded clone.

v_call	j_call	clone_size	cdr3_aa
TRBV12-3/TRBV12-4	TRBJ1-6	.	ASSRAGKPPLH
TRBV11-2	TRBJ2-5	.	ASSLGSGGQETQY
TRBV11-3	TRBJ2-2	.	ASSLTTGGPGELF
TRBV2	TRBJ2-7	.	ASNRDRAYEQY
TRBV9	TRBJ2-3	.	ASSDSDWNTQY
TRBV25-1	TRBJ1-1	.	ASSEQGNTEAF
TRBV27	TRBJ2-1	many	ASRSGLDNEQF
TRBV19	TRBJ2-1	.	ASSHISGLAGGSYNEQF
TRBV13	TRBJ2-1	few	ASSRNYRANEQF
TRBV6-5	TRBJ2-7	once	AGQGTYEQY
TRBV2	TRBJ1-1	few	ASSGQGNTEAF
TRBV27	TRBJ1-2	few	ASSLRGHLDYGYT
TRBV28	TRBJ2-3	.	ASSPGGTDTQY
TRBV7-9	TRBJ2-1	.	ASSLGTGAAYNEQF
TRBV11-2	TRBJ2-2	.	ASSLDPGAGELF
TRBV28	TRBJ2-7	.	CGLGEQY
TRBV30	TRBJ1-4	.	AWSVQANEKLF
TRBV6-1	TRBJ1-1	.	ASSELQGYTEAF
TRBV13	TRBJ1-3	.	ASSLVRGSGNTIY
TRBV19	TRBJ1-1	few	ASSISSYSFMNTEAF
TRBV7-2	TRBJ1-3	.	ASSFQSGNTIY
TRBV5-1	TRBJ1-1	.	ASSSNTEAF
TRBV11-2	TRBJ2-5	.	ASSFQVQETQY
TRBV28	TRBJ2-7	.	ASNRRTGRYEQY
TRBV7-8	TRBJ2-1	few	ASSLGGTGPPYNEQF
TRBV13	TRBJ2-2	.	ASSLWTGTLTGELF
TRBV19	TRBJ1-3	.	ASNRDPGNTIY
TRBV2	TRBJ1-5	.	ASSQQGRGQPQH
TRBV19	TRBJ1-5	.	ASDFGQPRGNQPQH
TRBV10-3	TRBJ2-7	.	AIRGTSGREGEQY
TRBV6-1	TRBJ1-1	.	ASSSQGENTEAF
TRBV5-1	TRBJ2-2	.	ASSFPDTGELF
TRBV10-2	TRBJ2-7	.	ASSEGGRFDEQY
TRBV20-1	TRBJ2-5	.	SASVGLAQETQY
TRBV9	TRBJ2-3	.	ASSVNRLGGSSTDTQY
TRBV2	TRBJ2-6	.	ATERVEGARSGANVLT
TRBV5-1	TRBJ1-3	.	ASSSGTTGNTIY
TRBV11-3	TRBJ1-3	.	ATGGAGNTIY
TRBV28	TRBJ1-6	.	ASSLGTVNSPLH
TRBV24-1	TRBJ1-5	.	ATSDSTSHQPQH
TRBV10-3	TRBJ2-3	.	AISESTGGRASDTQY
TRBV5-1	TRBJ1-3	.	ASSFYGGEGGNTIY
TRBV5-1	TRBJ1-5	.	ASSLAPQTGANQPQH
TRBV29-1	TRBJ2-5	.	SVEVPTGARETQY
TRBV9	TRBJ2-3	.	ASSATSGKVADTQY
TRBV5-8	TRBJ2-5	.	ASSLSGGYQETQY